This T cell receptor (beta chain) was obtained from a study of cytomegalovirus exposure and HLA in healthy donors. Overall study results and limits: Reportedly, HLA-A and HLA-B alleles of most subjects were accurately predicted from TCR beta. The authors judged a highly shared variant cluster likely a sequencing artifact.

As concerns this clone: The antigen remains undetermined.

The V gene lost 1 base and the J gene lost 10 bases, with 10 bases spanning the gap. This CDR3 spans 12 amino acids. Germline V gene lookup returns CDR1 MGHRA and CDR2 YSYEKL. PCR employed 60 Vbeta and 13 Jbeta primers. Method: immunoSEQ multiplex PCR; TCRdb's copy keeps in-frame clones and lacks some. This repertoire shows under 200,000 clones, around 77% found once; its top ten account for under 2.5%. V and J are TRBV4-1 and TRBJ1-2; D unresolved. Sequencing used PBMCs. The TCR comes from a man aged 60 to 75 in good health and CMV-seronegative. The CDR3 loop is CASSQGRRVYTF. The CDR3 DNA sequence: TGCGCCAGCAGCCAAGGAAGAAGAGTCTACACCTTC.